This is a list of T cell receptor beta chains from one sample in a study of cytomegalovirus exposure and HLA in healthy donors. The assay was immunoSEQ multiplex PCR, and TCRdb's table has in-frame clones only and misses some. The table records around 91,000 clones, roughly two thirds of them present only once. Sequenced material: PBMCs. These receptors all stem from a human donor in good health. CDR3s include the opening cysteine and the closing phenylalanine or tryptophan. Fields, in order: V gene, D gene, clone size, CDR3 length, J gene, CDR3 DNA, CDR3 protein. The D gene is left open where the match is weak. Not all rows give a size; the values are once, few, many and, for expanded clones, a class.

TRBV19	TRBD1	few	16	TRBJ1-4	TGTGCCAGTAGTCCCAACAGGGGCCGTGTGAATGAAAAACTGTTTTTT	CASSPNRGRVNEKLFF
TRBV6-6	NA	once	12	TRBJ2-5	TGTGCCAGCAGTGATATCGGGGGGACCCAGTACTTC	CASSDIGGTQYF
TRBV10-1	NA	NA	15	TRBJ1-3	TGCGCCAGCAGTGATAGGCAGGGGAGGGAAAACACCATATATTTT	CASSDRQGRENTIYF
TRBV5-7	TRBD1	NA	16	TRBJ2-1	TGTGCCAGCAGCTTGGACGACAGGGGTGGAGGGAATGAGCAGTTCTTC	CASSLDDRGGGNEQFF
TRBV5-1	NA	NA	16	TRBJ2-7	TGCGCCAGCTCCCAAGGGCGAGGGGGGGTCTTTGGCGAGCAGTACTTC	CASSQGRGGVFGEQYF
TRBV5-4	TRBD1	NA	14	TRBJ1-5	TGTGCCAGCAGCACGGGACAGGGGGATCAGCCCCAGCATTTT	CASSTGQGDQPQHF
TRBV6-5	NA	NA	13	TRBJ1-3	TGTGCCAGTACCTCAGGGACTGGAAACACCATATATTTT	CASTSGTGNTIYF
TRBV7-2	NA	NA	17	TRBJ2-7	TGTGCCAGCAGCTTAGTTTATGAGATGGCAGGTATGAACGAGCAGTACTTC	CASSLVYEMAGMNEQYF
TRBV9	NA	NA	16	TRBJ2-2	TGTGCCAGCAGCGCCCCTTTACAGGGTAACACCGGGGAGCTGTTTTTT	CASSAPLQGNTGELFF
TRBV2	NA	NA	13	TRBJ1-2	TGTGCCAGCAGGAGTGGGGGGGCCGGAGGCTACACCTTC	CASRSGGAGGYTF
TRBV7-2	NA	NA	16	TRBJ1-4	TGTGCCAGCAGCCCAAACAGCGGGATAGTGGATGAAAAACTGTTTTTT	CASSPNSGIVDEKLFF
TRBV7-2	TRBD1	NA	14	TRBJ1-1	TGTGCCAGCAGCCTCCGGGACAGGGCAGTGGGAGCTTTCTTT	CASSLRDRAVGAFF
TRBV19	NA	NA	16	TRBJ2-7	TGTGCCAGTAGCATGGGTACAGGGAACTCAGGCTACGAGCAGTACTTC	CASSMGTGNSGYEQYF
TRBV7-8	TRBD2	NA	18	TRBJ2-7	TGTGCCAGCAGCTTCGCCCGACTAGCGGGGGGGAAAAAGTACGAGCAGTACTTC	CASSFARLAGGKKYEQYF
TRBV9	NA	NA	13	TRBJ1-1	TGTGCCAGAGGGGGGGGCGCGACCACTGAAGCTTTCTTT	CARGGGATTEAFF
TRBV19	TRBD1	NA	12	TRBJ1-2	TGTGCCAGTAGTAGGACAGGGGGCGGCTACACCTTC	CASSRTGGGYTF
TRBV7-2	NA	few	14	TRBJ2-7	TGTGCCAGCAGCTTAGGTGGGGGGGCGGTCGAGCAGTACTTC	CASSLGGGAVEQYF
TRBV4-3	NA	NA	17	TRBJ1-3	TGCGCCAGCAGCCAAGATGCCCTCCAGGGCTCGGGAAACACCATATATTTT	CASSQDALQGSGNTIYF
TRBV11-3	NA	NA	14	TRBJ1-1	TGTGCCAGCAGCTTAGACAGGGTTGGGACTGAAGCTTTCTTT	CASSLDRVGTEAFF
TRBV6-6	NA	NA	13	TRBJ2-7	TGTGCCAGCAGTTACTCAATTAACTACGAGCAGTACTTC	CASSYSINYEQYF
TRBV4-3	NA	NA	16	TRBJ1-2	TGCGCCAGCAGCCAAGATGTTTGGACAGCAAACTATGGCTACACCTTC	CASSQDVWTANYGYTF
TRBV7-9	NA	few	12	TRBJ2-1	TGTGCCAGCAGCCAGGGGACCCGAAAGGGTTTCTTC	CASSQGTRKGFF
TRBV9	NA	once	15	TRBJ2-5	TGTGCCAGCAGCTTGAGACCGGGACACCGGGAGACCCAGTACTTC	CASSLRPGHRETQYF
TRBV19	NA	NA	15	TRBJ1-4	TGTGCCAGTAGTATTTTGGGGGCCGGAGATGAAAAACTGTTTTTT	CASSILGAGDEKLFF
TRBV20-1	TRBD1	NA	11	TRBJ1-2	TGCAGGACAGGGGGTAACTATGGCTACACCTTC	CRTGGNYGYTF
TRBV7-2	TRBD1	NA	15	TRBJ1-2	TGTGCCAGCAGCCCCTGGACAGGGGGGGGGTATGGCTACACCTTC	CASSPWTGGGYGYTF
TRBV4-2	TRBD2	NA	19	TRBJ2-3	TGTGCCAGCAGCCGAAAAGGTGGGACTAGCGGGGAGCCACCGGATACGCAGTATTTT	CASSRKGGTSGEPPDTQYF
TRBV11-3	TRBD1	NA	13	TRBJ2-7	TGTGCCAGCAGCCCAAACACAGGGGGCGAGCAGTACTTC	CASSPNTGGEQYF
TRBV5-1	TRBD2	NA	16	TRBJ2-3	TGCGCCAGCAGCTTGGGGAGCGGGGAGTTCCCCGATACGCAGTATTTT	CASSLGSGEFPDTQYF
TRBV7-9	NA	NA	16	TRBJ2-2	TGTGCCAGCAGCCCACAGGAACTCCAGAACACCGGGGAGCTGTTTTTT	CASSPQELQNTGELFF
TRBV19	NA	NA	14	TRBJ2-2	TGTGCCAGTAGAGCGACAGTGAACACCGGGGAGCTGTTTTTT	CASRATVNTGELFF
TRBV2	TRBD2	NA	17	TRBJ2-5	TGTGCCAGCAGTCCAGAGAGACTAGCGACATCCCAAGAGACCCAGTACTTC	CASSPERLATSQETQYF
TRBV20-1	TRBD2	NA	11	TRBJ2-1	TGCAGTAGCGGGGCCTACAATGAGCAGTTCTTC	CSSGAYNEQFF
TRBV7-2	NA	NA	14	TRBJ2-2	TGTGCCAGCAGCACCAACAGAATCACCGGGGAGCTGTTTTTT	CASSTNRITGELFF
TRBV9	TRBD1	NA	13	TRBJ1-2	TGTGCCAGCAGGGAGACAGGGGGCTATGGCTACACCTTC	CASRETGGYGYTF
TRBV4-3	TRBD2	NA	16	TRBJ2-3	TGCGCCAGCAGCCCACGGACTAGCTTCTTCCCAGATACGCAGTATTTT	CASSPRTSFFPDTQYF
TRBV27	NA	NA	13	TRBJ2-3	TGTGCCAGCAGTACCCGGGGGGCGAATACGCAGTATTTT	CASSTRGANTQYF
TRBV19	NA	NA	13	TRBJ1-2	TGTGCCAGTACCCGATTGGGGTGGAGGGGCTACACCTTC	CASTRLGWRGYTF
TRBV7-9	TRBD1	NA	14	TRBJ1-5	TGTGCCAGCAGCCGACAGGGTAGCAATCAGCCCCAGCATTTT	CASSRQGSNQPQHF
TRBV4-3	NA	NA	16	TRBJ2-7	TGCGCCAGCAGCCAAAGTACCCACATTGCCTCCTACGAGCAGTACTTC	CASSQSTHIASYEQYF
TRBV6-6	TRBD1	few	13	TRBJ1-2	TGTGCCAGCAGTTACCGTACAGGGGGCGGCTACACCTTC	CASSYRTGGGYTF